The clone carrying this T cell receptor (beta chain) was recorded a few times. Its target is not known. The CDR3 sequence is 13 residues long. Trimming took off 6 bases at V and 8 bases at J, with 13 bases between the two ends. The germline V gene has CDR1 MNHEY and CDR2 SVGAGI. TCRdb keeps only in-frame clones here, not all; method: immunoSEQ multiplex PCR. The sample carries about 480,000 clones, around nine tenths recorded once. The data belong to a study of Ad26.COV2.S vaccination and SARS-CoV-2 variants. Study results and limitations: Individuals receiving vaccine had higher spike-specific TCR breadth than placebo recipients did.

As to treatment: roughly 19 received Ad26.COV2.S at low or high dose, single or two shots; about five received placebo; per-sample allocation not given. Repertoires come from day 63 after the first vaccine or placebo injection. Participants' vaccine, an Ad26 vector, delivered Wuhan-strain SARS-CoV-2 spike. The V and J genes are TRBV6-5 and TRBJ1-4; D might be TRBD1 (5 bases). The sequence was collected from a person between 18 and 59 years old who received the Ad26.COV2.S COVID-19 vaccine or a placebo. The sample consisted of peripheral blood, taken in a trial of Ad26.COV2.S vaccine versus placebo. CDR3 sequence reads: CASSQGNREKLFF. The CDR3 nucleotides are TGTGCCAGCAGCCAGGGTAATAGGGAAAAACTGTTTTTT.